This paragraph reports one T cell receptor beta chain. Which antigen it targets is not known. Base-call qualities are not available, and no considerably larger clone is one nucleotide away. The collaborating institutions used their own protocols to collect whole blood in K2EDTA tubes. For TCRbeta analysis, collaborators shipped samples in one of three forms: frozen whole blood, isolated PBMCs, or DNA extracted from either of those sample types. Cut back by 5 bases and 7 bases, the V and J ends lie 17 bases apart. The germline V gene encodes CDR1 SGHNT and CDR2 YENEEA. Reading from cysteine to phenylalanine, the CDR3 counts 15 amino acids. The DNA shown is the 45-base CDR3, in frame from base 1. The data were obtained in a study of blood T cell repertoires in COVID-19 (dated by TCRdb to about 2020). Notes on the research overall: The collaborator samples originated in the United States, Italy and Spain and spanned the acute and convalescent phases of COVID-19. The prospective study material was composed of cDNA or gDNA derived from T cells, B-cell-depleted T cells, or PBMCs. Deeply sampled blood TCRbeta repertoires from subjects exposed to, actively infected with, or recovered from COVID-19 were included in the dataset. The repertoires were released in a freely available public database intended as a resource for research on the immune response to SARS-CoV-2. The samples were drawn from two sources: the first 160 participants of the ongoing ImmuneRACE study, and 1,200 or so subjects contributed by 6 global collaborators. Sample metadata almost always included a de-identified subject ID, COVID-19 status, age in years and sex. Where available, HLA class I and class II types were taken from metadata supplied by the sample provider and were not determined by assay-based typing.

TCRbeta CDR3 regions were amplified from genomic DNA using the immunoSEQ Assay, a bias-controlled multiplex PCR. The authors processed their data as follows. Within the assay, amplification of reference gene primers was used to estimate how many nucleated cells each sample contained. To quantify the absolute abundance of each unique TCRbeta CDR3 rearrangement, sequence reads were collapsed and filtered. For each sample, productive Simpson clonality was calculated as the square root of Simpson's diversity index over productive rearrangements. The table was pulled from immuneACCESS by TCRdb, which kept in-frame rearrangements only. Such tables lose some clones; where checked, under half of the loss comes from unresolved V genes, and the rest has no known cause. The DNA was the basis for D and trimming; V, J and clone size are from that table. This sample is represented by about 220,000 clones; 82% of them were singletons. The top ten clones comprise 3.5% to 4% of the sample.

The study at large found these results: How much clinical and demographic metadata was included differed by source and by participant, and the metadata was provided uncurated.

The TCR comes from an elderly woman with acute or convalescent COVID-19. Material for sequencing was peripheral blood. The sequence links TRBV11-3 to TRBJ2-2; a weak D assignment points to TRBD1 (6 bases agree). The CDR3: CASSQGQGKLGELFF. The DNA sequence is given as TGTGCCAGCAGCCAGGGGCAGGGGAAACTCGGGGAGCTGTTTTTT.